The 8 T cell receptor beta chains below come from one sample, sequenced in a study of shared clonotypes between healthy human individuals (dated by TCRdb to the early 2020s). Library creation used the immunoSEQ multiplex PCR assay. TCRdb limited this immuneACCESS table to in-frame rearrangements with V and J called. A share of clones is missing; checked studies link under half to unresolved V genes, and the rest is unexplained. Recorded for this sample are about 660,000 clones; approximately 79% of them occurred a single time. The ten largest account for about 1.8% of the sample. The specimen sequenced was memory CD4+ T cells sorted from blood. What the cell subset or site label conveys for this sample: CD45RA-negative fraction. These receptors came from a woman aged 30 to 39 in good health.

CDR3: CASSLYAGTDNQPQHF. CDR3 nucleotide sequence: TGTGCCAGCAGTCTTTACGCCGGGACAGACAATCAGCCCCAGCATTTT. The J gene is TRBJ1-5, the V gene TRBV5-8; 7 nucleotides line up with TRBD1. There are 16 residues in the CDR3. The V gene's germline CDR1 is SGHTS and CDR2 YDEGEE. V lost 5 bases to trimming and J lost 3 bases; unmatched junction nucleotides: 11.

This clone was seen at least ten times. This chain connects TRBV7-6 to TRBJ2-2, with TRBD1 matching 9 bases. The germline CDR1 and CDR2 sequences are SGHVS and FNYEAQ. V lost 3 bases, J lost 7 bases, and 6 bases stayed unmatched. CDR3 size: 15 residues. The CDR3 here is CASSLATGGVGELFF. CDR3 nucleotide sequence: TGTGCCAGCAGCTTGGCGACAGGGGGTGTCGGGGAGCTGTTTTTT. The whole variable domain, remainder taken from reference TRBV7-6 and TRBJ2-2, is GAGVSQSPRYKVTKRGQDVALRCDPISGHVSLYWYRQALGQGPEFLTYFNYEAQQDKSGLPNDRFSAERPEGSISTLTIQRTEQRDSAMYRCASSLATGGVGELFFGEGSRLTVL.

As regards this clone: Other DNA sequences from this sample encode an identical CDR3 as well. V usage is TRBV2 and J usage is TRBJ2-5; D ambiguous. From germline, CDR1 is SNHLY and CDR2 FYNNEI. V lost 3 bases and J 5 bases, leaving 7 bases between the germline ends. The CDR3 consists of 12 residues. The DNA of the CDR3 is TGTGCCAGCAGTGAGAGAAGGGAGACCCAGTACTTC. Amino acids: CASSERRETQYF.

For this clone: A much larger clone lies a single base off, so this may be a read error. The rearrangement links TRBV7-9 to TRBJ1-1, with 8 bases that match TRBD1. Germline lookup yields CDR1 SEHNR and CDR2 FQNEAQ (reference sequence). The CDR3 sequence is 12 residues long. After removal of 8 bases from V and 2 bases from J, the junction contained 1 base not matched to a gene. CDR3: CASDRGNTEAFF. CDR3 sequence (DNA): TGTGCCAGCGACAGGGGAAACACTGAAGCTTTCTTT.

The chain combines TRBV28 with TRBJ1-1; D perhaps matches TRBD1 (5 bases). CDR1 is MDHEN and CDR2 is SYDVKM in the germline V gene. The V gene lost 9 bases and the J gene lost 0 bases, with 14 bases spanning the gap. The CDR3 spans 14 residues. CDR3 bases: TGTGCCAGTCGACGGGGACCCATGAACACTGAAGCTTTCTTT. It is translated as CASRRGPMNTEAFF.

This chain uses TRBV28 with TRBJ1-2, with a tentative D call TRBD1 (5 bases). V lost 7 bases and J 3 bases, leaving 12 bases between the germline ends. Germline CDR1 and CDR2: MDHEN and SYDVKM. This CDR3 comprises 13 residues. The CDR3: CASNQGSYYGYTF. The CDR3 DNA reads TGTGCCAGCAACCAGGGTAGCTACTATGGCTACACCTTC.

The rearrangement uses TRBV18 and TRBJ1-5, with TRBD1 as a possible D gene (5 bases). The CDR3 runs 13 residues. Germline CDR1 KGHSH, CDR2 LQKENI. Trimming took off 9 bases at V and 5 bases at J, with 14 bases between the two ends. The CDR3 DNA reads TGTGCCAGTCGGATGGAGGGACATCAGCCCCAGCATTTT. Translation gives CASRMEGHQPQHF. The complete variable domain, with remaining parts taken from reference TRBV18 and TRBJ1-5, reads NAGVMQNPRHLVRRRGQEARLRCSPMKGHSHVYWYRQLPEEGLKFMVYLQKENIIDESGMPKERFSAEFPKEGPSILRIQQVVRGDSAAYFCASRMEGHQPQHFGDGTRLSIL.

The chain recombines TRBV29-1 with TRBJ2-7; D is ambiguous. The CDR3 contains 13 residues. Per germline, CDR1 SQVTM and CDR2 ANQGSEA. V lost 4 bases and J lost 0, with 10 bases in between. In DNA form, the CDR3 reads TGCAGCGTTGCCGGGTCCAACTCCTACGAGCAGTACTTC. Translating gives CSVAGSNSYEQYF.